This T cell receptor (beta chain) comes out of a study of glioma-infiltrating T cells after dendritic cell vaccination. Sample time point: after dendritic cell vaccination, including at tumor progression/relapse. CDR1 and CDR2 (germline): MDHEN, SYDVKM. Trimming stripped 6 bases from V and 8 bases from J, with 13 bases between. The CDR3 extends over 12 amino acids. Up to roughly 2 ug genomic DNA was used for TCRB CDR3 amplification. Primers: 60 V beta forward and 13 J beta reverse. Data came from immunoSEQ multiplex PCR; TCRdb stores just in-frame clones and leaves some out. The table includes 80,000 to 100,000 clones, 65% to 85% detected once.

The sequenced sample was blood, obtained after dendritic cell vaccination. The sequence was obtained from a human donor with glioblastoma. The chain joins TRBV28 to TRBJ1-2; maybe TRBD1 (6 bases). The CDR3, as DNA: TGTGCCAGCAGCTTACAGGGTTCGGGCTACACCTTC. Translating gives CASSLQGSGYTF.